This T cell receptor (beta chain) was obtained from a study of blood T cells in healthy people across ages. As for the study in general: Template switching recovered approximately one barcoded beta molecule for every two T cells. Findings and caveats of the study: Roughly linearly, TCR beta diversity per million T cells fell as age increased.

As for this clonotype: Its antigen is as yet unknown.

Using a J-beta primer mix together with a sample-barcoded 5' primer, a second PCR was run for roughly 6 to 12 cycles. TCRdb itself ran the 5' RACE reads through MiXCR, one entry per CDR3 protein. The table shows under 2 million distinct CDR3 sequences, with 34% occurring only once. Trimming removed 4 bases at V and 8 bases at J, with 13 bases between. The germline gives CDR1 SGHRS, CDR2 YFSETQ. The CDR3 extends over 13 amino acids. The authors drew around 11 milliliters of peripheral blood from each donor. Isolation per sample recovered at least 6.5 million PBMCs. The sequencing sample was made of blood. This clonotype was obtained from a woman aged 30 to 39 in good health. V gene TRBV5-1 combines with J gene TRBJ2-1; D is unclear. The CDR3 DNA follows: TGCGCCAGCAGCGTGGAAAGGTCCTATGAGCAGTTCTTC. This gives the protein CASSVERSYEQFF.